This record looks at one T cell receptor (beta chain) sequence and its context. Its antigen is undetermined. The sample is drawn from a study of CD8 T cells in Susac syndrome. Study as a whole: Patients with Susac syndrome had blood drawn and were at that point therapy-naive, on corticosteroids, or on intravenous immunoglobulin alone.

CD8+ and CD4+ blood T cells underwent TCR beta sequencing. Random hexamers served to reverse transcribe roughly 0.45 to 1 ug RNA. Multiplex PCR with immunoSEQ amplified the TCR beta CDR3 across 54 Vbeta and 13 Jbeta. TCRdb re-analysed the immunoSEQ multiplex PCR reads in MiXCR, keeping a single row per CDR3 protein. The table records more than 150,000 distinct CDR3 sequences, 95% to 96% of them present only once. Findings and limits, study-wide: The CD4+ T cell repertoires from Susac syndrome exhibited no clonal expansion.

This CDR3 comprises 14 residues. The germline CDR1 and CDR2 sequences are SEHNR and FQNEAQ (reference sequence). The J segment lost 8 bases and the V segment lost 5 bases, leaving 9 bases of the junction unmatched. The source of this sequence is a human donor with Susac syndrome. V gene TRBV7-9 combines with J gene TRBJ1-2, with 9 bases lining up with TRBD1. The specimen sequenced was CD4+ T cells from PBMCs. CDR3: CASSPSGQGEGYTF. CDR3 DNA sequence: TGTGCCAGCAGCCCATCGGGACAGGGAGAGGGCTACACCTTC. Combining the CDR3 with reference TRBV7-9 and TRBJ1-2 gives the whole variable domain DTGVSQNPRHKITKRGQNVTFRCDPISEHNRLYWYRQTLGQGPEFLTYFQNEAQLEKSRLLSDRFSAERPKGSFSTLEIQRTEQGDSAMYLCASSPSGQGEGYTFGSGTRLTVV.